A selection of T cell receptor beta chains follows, all from one sample in a study of T cells after yellow fever vaccination. A single record per CDR3 protein comes from TCRdb applying MiXCR to the 5' RACE reads. In the table there are just under 600,000 distinct CDR3 sequences, roughly 12% of which are singletons. The source was PBMCs, collected on the day of the yellow fever booster vaccination. The receptors originated from a man aged 25 to 40 who received the YFV17D yellow fever vaccine. CDR3s include the opening cysteine and the closing phenylalanine or tryptophan. A D gene is named only where the DNA matches it firmly. Clone size is not always given. Where it is, it says once, few, many or a class for expanded clones.

J gene: TRBJ2-1
D gene: TRBD1
V gene: TRBV7-2
clone size: few
CDR3 DNA: TGTGCCAGCAGCTTAAGACAGGGAACGGTCAATGAGCAGTTCTTC
CDR3 protein: CASSLRQGTVNEQFF

J gene: TRBJ1-2
D gene: -
V gene: TRBV3-1
clone size: -
CDR3 DNA: TGTGCCAGCAGTCATGGACAAGGGATCGGAGGCTACACCTTC
CDR3 protein: CASSHGQGIGGYTF

J gene: TRBJ2-7
D gene: -
V gene: TRBV18
clone size: -
CDR3 DNA: TGTGCCAATGACCCCCCCCGGGACACGTCCTACGAGCAGTACTTC
CDR3 protein: CANDPPRDTSYEQYF

J gene: TRBJ2-1
D gene: TRBD1
V gene: TRBV24-1
clone size: -
CDR3 DNA: TGTGCCACCAGTGACCCACGGACAGGGGGCAATGAGCAGTTCTTC
CDR3 protein: CATSDPRTGGNEQFF

J gene: TRBJ2-1
D gene: -
V gene: TRBV12-3/TRBV12-4
clone size: -
CDR3 DNA: TGTGCCAGCAGTTCCCCGGGACGGCTGGCCGATGAGCAGTTCTTC
CDR3 protein: CASSSPGRLADEQFF

J gene: TRBJ2-5
D gene: -
V gene: TRBV10-3
clone size: few
CDR3 DNA: TGTGCCATCAGTGAATTGCAGCGAGGTCCAGAGACCCAGTACTTC
CDR3 protein: CAISELQRGPETQYF

J gene: TRBJ1-5
D gene: -
V gene: TRBV12-3/TRBV12-4
clone size: few
CDR3 DNA: TGTGCCAGCCGGGACGGACGGGACCTCAAGCCCCAGCATTTT
CDR3 protein: CASRDGRDLKPQHF

J gene: TRBJ2-1
D gene: TRBD2
V gene: TRBV5-1
clone size: few
CDR3 DNA: TGCGCCAGCAGCTTGGTTTCCCTAGCGGGATCCTACAATGAGCAGTTCTTC
CDR3 protein: CASSLVSLAGSYNEQFF

J gene: TRBJ2-5
D gene: TRBD2
V gene: TRBV20-1
clone size: few
CDR3 DNA: TGCAGTGCCTCCGAACAGACTAGCGCAAGAGAGACCCAGTACTTC
CDR3 protein: CSASEQTSARETQYF

J gene: TRBJ2-5
D gene: TRBD1
V gene: TRBV12-3/TRBV12-4
clone size: many
CDR3 DNA: TGTGCCAGCTCCCGAACAGGGGGGCAAGAGACCCAGTACTTC
CDR3 protein: CASSRTGGQETQYF

J gene: TRBJ1-2
D gene: -
V gene: TRBV12-3/TRBV12-4
clone size: many
CDR3 DNA: TGTGCCAGCAGCCCCGGTGTAGCGACTGGCTACACCTTC
CDR3 protein: CASSPGVATGYTF

J gene: TRBJ1-2
D gene: TRBD1
V gene: TRBV6-5
clone size: few
CDR3 DNA: TGTGCCAGCAGTTACGCCGGCAGGGGGGGTTACTATGGCTACACCTTC
CDR3 protein: CASSYAGRGGYYGYTF

J gene: TRBJ2-5
D gene: TRBD2
V gene: TRBV5-4
clone size: -
CDR3 DNA: TGTGCCAGCAGCTTGGCTAGCGGGAAGTCAGAGACCCAGTACTTC
CDR3 protein: CASSLASGKSETQYF

J gene: TRBJ1-1
D gene: TRBD1
V gene: TRBV20-1
clone size: few
CDR3 DNA: TGCAGTGCTAGAGGGCCCCTGACAGGGTTGCGCACTGAAGCTTTCTTT
CDR3 protein: CSARGPLTGLRTEAFF

J gene: TRBJ2-3
D gene: TRBD1
V gene: TRBV30
clone size: -
CDR3 DNA: TGTGCCTGGAGTGTGGGACAGGGTGGCACAGATACGCAGTATTTT
CDR3 protein: CAWSVGQGGTDTQYF

J gene: TRBJ2-5
D gene: TRBD2
V gene: TRBV7-9
clone size: few
CDR3 DNA: TGTGCCAGCAGCTCGACCGGGACTAGGGGTGAGACCCAGTACTTC
CDR3 protein: CASSSTGTRGETQYF

J gene: TRBJ2-7
D gene: TRBD2
V gene: TRBV6-1
clone size: -
CDR3 DNA: TGTGCCAGCAGTACCTCTAGCGGCCCCTCCTACGAGCAGTACTTC
CDR3 protein: CASSTSSGPSYEQYF

J gene: TRBJ2-7
D gene: -
V gene: TRBV6-1
clone size: -
CDR3 DNA: TGTGCCAGCAGTGATACGGACTCCTACGAGCAGTACTTC
CDR3 protein: CASSDTDSYEQYF

J gene: TRBJ2-5
D gene: -
V gene: TRBV18
clone size: few
CDR3 DNA: TGTGCCAGCTCACCAAGAAATGGGAACCAAGAGACCCAGTACTTC
CDR3 protein: CASSPRNGNQETQYF

J gene: TRBJ2-3
D gene: -
V gene: TRBV7-2
clone size: -
CDR3 DNA: TGTGCCAGCAGCTTGAGACGGGCGTCCCCAGATACGCAGTATTTT
CDR3 protein: CASSLRRASPDTQYF

J gene: TRBJ2-4
D gene: -
V gene: TRBV21-1
clone size: few
CDR3 DNA: TGTGCCAGCAGCAATCAGCGGCCCCCATGGGCCAAAAACATTCAGTACTTC
CDR3 protein: CASSNQRPPWAKNIQYF

J gene: TRBJ2-7
D gene: TRBD2
V gene: TRBV4-3
clone size: once
CDR3 DNA: TGCGCCAGCAGCCAAGAGGCTAGCGGGAGAAACGAGCAGTACTTC
CDR3 protein: CASSQEASGRNEQYF

J gene: TRBJ2-2
D gene: -
V gene: TRBV12-3/TRBV12-4
clone size: -
CDR3 DNA: TGTGCCAGCAGTTTGGGGGGCGGGGTTCCGGCCGGGGAGCTGTTTTTT
CDR3 protein: CASSLGGGVPAGELFF

J gene: TRBJ2-1
D gene: TRBD2
V gene: TRBV12-3/TRBV12-4
clone size: few
CDR3 DNA: TGTGCCAGCAGTTCCCAGCCGGGACTAGCGGGAGGTGATGAGCAGTTCTTC
CDR3 protein: CASSSQPGLAGGDEQFF

J gene: TRBJ1-1
D gene: -
V gene: TRBV30
clone size: -
CDR3 DNA: TGTGCCTGGACCCCTCGTTGGGGAAGGGGTGAAGCTTTCTTT
CDR3 protein: CAWTPRWGRGEAFF

J gene: TRBJ1-1
D gene: -
V gene: TRBV24-1
clone size: few
CDR3 DNA: TGTGCCACCAGCATACAGGTGGGAGCTTTCTTT
CDR3 protein: CATSIQVGAFF

J gene: TRBJ2-7
D gene: TRBD2
V gene: TRBV10-3
clone size: few
CDR3 DNA: TGTGCCATCAGAGGACTAGCGGGAGTCAACGAGCAGTACTTC
CDR3 protein: CAIRGLAGVNEQYF

J gene: TRBJ2-3
D gene: -
V gene: TRBV29-1
clone size: few
CDR3 DNA: TGCAGCGTCCAGACTGGGGGTACGCAGTATTTT
CDR3 protein: CSVQTGGTQYF

J gene: TRBJ2-3
D gene: TRBD2
V gene: TRBV5-6
clone size: few
CDR3 DNA: TGTGCCAGCAGCCCCTATCCGACTAGCGTCGCCACAGATACGCAGTATTTT
CDR3 protein: CASSPYPTSVATDTQYF

J gene: TRBJ2-7
D gene: -
V gene: TRBV4-3
clone size: few
CDR3 DNA: TGCGCCAGCAGCCAAGGACAATGGGACTCCTACGAGCAGTACTTC
CDR3 protein: CASSQGQWDSYEQYF

J gene: TRBJ2-7
D gene: TRBD2
V gene: TRBV20-1
clone size: -
CDR3 DNA: TGCAGTGCTACCGGGACTAGCGGACGCTCCTACGAGCAGTACTTC
CDR3 protein: CSATGTSGRSYEQYF

J gene: TRBJ2-7
D gene: -
V gene: TRBV28
clone size: few
CDR3 DNA: TGTGCCAGCAGCGACGGTCCCTACGAGCAGTACTTC
CDR3 protein: CASSDGPYEQYF

J gene: TRBJ2-3
D gene: TRBD2
V gene: TRBV6-1
clone size: few
CDR3 DNA: TGTGCCAGCAAACGACTAGCGGGAGGCCCAGATACGCAGTATTTT
CDR3 protein: CASKRLAGGPDTQYF

J gene: TRBJ2-3
D gene: -
V gene: TRBV5-5
clone size: -
CDR3 DNA: TGTGCCAGCAGCTGGGGGACTGGGGATACGCAGTATTTT
CDR3 protein: CASSWGTGDTQYF

J gene: TRBJ1-2
D gene: -
V gene: TRBV11-2
clone size: -
CDR3 DNA: TGTGCCAGCAGCTTCCGGGACAACTATGGCTACACCTTC
CDR3 protein: CASSFRDNYGYTF

J gene: TRBJ2-5
D gene: TRBD2
V gene: TRBV7-2
clone size: -
CDR3 DNA: TGTGCCAGCAGCTCTCGGACTAGCGGAGGGCAAGAGACCCAGTACTTC
CDR3 protein: CASSSRTSGGQETQYF

J gene: TRBJ2-3
D gene: -
V gene: TRBV21-1
clone size: -
CDR3 DNA: TGTGCCAGCAGCAGTGGTTCCGAGACATGGTCACATACGCAGTATTTT
CDR3 protein: CASSSGSETWSHTQYF

J gene: TRBJ2-1
D gene: TRBD2
V gene: TRBV3-1
clone size: few
CDR3 DNA: TGTGCCAGCAGCCAAGGCGGGAGGTGGTTTGATGAGCAGTTCTTC
CDR3 protein: CASSQGGRWFDEQFF

J gene: TRBJ2-3
D gene: -
V gene: TRBV7-2
clone size: -
CDR3 DNA: TGTGCCAGCAGTCAAGGCGTTGGTACGCAGTATTTT
CDR3 protein: CASSQGVGTQYF

J gene: TRBJ1-2
D gene: TRBD1
V gene: TRBV9
clone size: few
CDR3 DNA: TGTGCCAGCAGCGGCGGGACAGCCTATGGCTACACCTTC
CDR3 protein: CASSGGTAYGYTF

J gene: TRBJ1-2
D gene: -
V gene: TRBV7-2
clone size: few
CDR3 DNA: TGTGCCAGCAGCTTCGACAGATATGGCTACACCTTC
CDR3 protein: CASSFDRYGYTF

J gene: TRBJ2-1
D gene: -
V gene: TRBV6-7
clone size: few
CDR3 DNA: TGTGCCAGCAGTCGCGGGACACCCGGTGGATGCTGCAATGAGCAGTTCTTC
CDR3 protein: CASSRGTPGGCCNEQFF

J gene: TRBJ1-1
D gene: -
V gene: TRBV29-1
clone size: once
CDR3 DNA: TGCAGCGTTACAGCACAGGGAGGGAGAAACACTGAAGCTTTCTTT
CDR3 protein: CSVTAQGGRNTEAFF

J gene: TRBJ2-5
D gene: TRBD1
V gene: TRBV5-4
clone size: many
CDR3 DNA: TGTGCCAGCAGCAAGGACAGGGGGCAAGAGACCCAGTACTTC
CDR3 protein: CASSKDRGQETQYF

J gene: TRBJ2-2
D gene: -
V gene: TRBV10-1
clone size: -
CDR3 DNA: TGCGCCAGCAGTGCAGTCGAGGATACCTCCGCGAGCACCGGGGAGCTGTTTTTT
CDR3 protein: CASSAVEDTSASTGELFF

J gene: TRBJ2-7
D gene: TRBD1
V gene: TRBV29-1
clone size: many
CDR3 DNA: TGCAGCGTTGCTGGACAGGCGAGCTCCTACGAGCAGTACTTC
CDR3 protein: CSVAGQASSYEQYF

J gene: TRBJ2-5
D gene: TRBD2
V gene: TRBV12-3/TRBV12-4
clone size: -
CDR3 DNA: TGTGCCAGCAGTTTAGCGGGACTAGCGGCTAAAGAGACCCAGTACTTC
CDR3 protein: CASSLAGLAAKETQYF

J gene: TRBJ2-7
D gene: TRBD2
V gene: TRBV20-1
clone size: -
CDR3 DNA: TGCAGTGCTCCCGTGGGGGGGAGCCACCCCTACGAGCAGTACTTC
CDR3 protein: CSAPVGGSHPYEQYF